This TCR beta chain is drawn from a study of yellow fever vaccine responses in identical twins. Overall study results and limits: Twins' T cell vaccine responses reportedly looked partly convergent, partly personalized.

Comments on this clonotype: The antigen remains undetermined.

Germline V gene lookup returns CDR1 SNHLY and CDR2 FYNNEI. Between the trimmed V and J ends, which lost 8 bases and 0 bases, there was a span of 17 bases. There are 15 residues in the CDR3. TCRdb recomputed calls from the RT-PCR reads with MiXCR, one row per CDR3 protein. Among about 6,900 distinct CDR3 sequences listed, around 83% were seen once. The chain joins TRBV2 to TRBJ2-7, with TRBD1 as a possible D gene (8 bases). This sample comprised T cells from blood (PBMCs), unsorted or a sorted subset (not recorded which), obtained before or after yellow fever vaccination (not recorded which). The sequence was obtained from a woman aged 18-35 years who received the yellow fever vaccine. In DNA, the CDR3 is TGTGCCAGCGTAGATACAGGGGGGGGCTCCTACGAGCAGTACTTC. It specifies CASVDTGGGSYEQYF.